This TCR beta chain was captured in a study of T cells after yellow fever vaccination. Across the study: Fractions containing few cells were prepared with SMART-Seq v4 Ultra Low Input. Study-level findings and limits: Booster samples showed a return of most primary-vaccination clones (about 97% CD4, about 88% CD8). Repertoires sorted by FACS could include abundant clonotypes that are contaminants from the bulk population.

Only a few counts were recorded for this clonotype. Its antigen is unidentified. They built TCR cDNA with 5'RACE template switching, a step that put in a universal primer site and UMIs. In TCRdb, the 5' RACE reads were re-called with MiXCR into one record per CDR3 protein. The table records 620,000 or so distinct CDR3 sequences, about 15% of them present only once. The CDR3 runs 15 residues. Germline-derived CDR1 and CDR2 are SGHTA and FQGNSA. V gave up 2 bases and J gave up 4 bases; unmatched junction bases: 5. The chain couples TRBV7-2 to TRBJ1-5; 7 bases match TRBD1. The receptor's source is a young man who received the YFV17D yellow fever vaccine. The input for sequencing was PBMCs, taken roughly 5 days after the first yellow fever vaccination. DNA for the CDR3: TGTGCCAGCAGCTTAAGGAGGGACAGTAATCAGCCCCAGCATTTT. It yields the protein CASSLRRDSNQPQHF.